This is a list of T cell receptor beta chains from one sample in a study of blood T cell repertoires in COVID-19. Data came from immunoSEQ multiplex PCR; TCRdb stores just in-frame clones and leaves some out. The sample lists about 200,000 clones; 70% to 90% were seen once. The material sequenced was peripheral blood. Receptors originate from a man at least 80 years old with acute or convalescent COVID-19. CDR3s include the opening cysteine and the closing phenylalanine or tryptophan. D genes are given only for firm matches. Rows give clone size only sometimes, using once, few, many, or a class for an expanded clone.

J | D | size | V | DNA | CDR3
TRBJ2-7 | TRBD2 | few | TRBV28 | TGTGCCAGCAAGGAGGGACTAGCTGGCTCCTACGAGCAGTACTTC | CASKEGLAGSYEQYF
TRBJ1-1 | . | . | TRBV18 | TGTGCCAGCTCACAGGACAGATCAAACACTGAAGCTTTCTTT | CASSQDRSNTEAFF
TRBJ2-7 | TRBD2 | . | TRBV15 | TGTGCCACCAGCAGAGGTCTAGCGGGTGTCTACGAGCAGTACTTC | CATSRGLAGVYEQYF
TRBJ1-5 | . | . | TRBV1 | TGCACCAGCAGCCAACCGGGACAGGGATCCCAGCCCCAGCATTTT | CTSSQPGQGSQPQHF
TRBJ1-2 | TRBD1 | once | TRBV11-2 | TGTGCCAGCAGCGAGGACAGGGGGCTTAGTGGCTACACCTTC | CASSEDRGLSGYTF
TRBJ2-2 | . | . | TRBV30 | TGTGCCTGGAGGCGGCTACACACCGGGGAGCTGTTTTTT | CAWRRLHTGELFF
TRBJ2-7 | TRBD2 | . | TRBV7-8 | TGTGCCAGCAGCCTAACTAGCGGGAGTAGGTACGAGCAGTACTTC | CASSLTSGSRYEQYF
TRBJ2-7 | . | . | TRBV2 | TGTGCCAGCAGTTTCGCTAGCTCCTACGAGCAGTACTTC | CASSFASSYEQYF
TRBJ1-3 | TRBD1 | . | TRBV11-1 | TGTGCCAGCAGACCGACAGGGGACGGAAACACCATATATTTT | CASRPTGDGNTIYF
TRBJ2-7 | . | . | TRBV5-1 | TGCGCCAGCAGCTCACCGGGTTTGGACGAGCAGTACTTC | CASSSPGLDEQYF
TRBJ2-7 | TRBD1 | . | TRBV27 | TGTGCCAGCAGTTTGAATGAGGCGACAGGGGGCTTTTACGAGCAGTACTTC | CASSLNEATGGFYEQYF
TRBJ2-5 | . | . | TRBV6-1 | TGTGCCAGCAGCCCCTTTCCGGGATCGGAGACCCAGTACTTC | CASSPFPGSETQYF
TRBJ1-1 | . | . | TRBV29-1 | TGCAGCGTTCGGGTTTCTGAAGCTTTCTTT | CSVRVSEAFF
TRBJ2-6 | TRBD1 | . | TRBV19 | TGTGCCAGTAAGGACAGGGTGATGTCTGGGGCCAACGTCCTGACTTTC | CASKDRVMSGANVLTF
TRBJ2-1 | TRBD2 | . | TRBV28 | TGTGCCAGCAGTGTCCGGGGGGGGCAGTTCTTC | CASSVRGGQFF
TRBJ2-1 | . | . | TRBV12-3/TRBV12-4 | TGTGCCAGCAGTTTGCGCGGGCGACAGCAGTTCTTC | CASSLRGRQQFF
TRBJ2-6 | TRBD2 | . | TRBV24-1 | TGTGCCACCAGTGATTCAGGCGGGGGAGGGGCCAACGTCCTGACTTTC | CATSDSGGGGANVLTF
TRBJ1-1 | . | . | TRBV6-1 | TGTGCCAGCAACTTGAGGCTGACTGAAGCTTTCTTT | CASNLRLTEAFF
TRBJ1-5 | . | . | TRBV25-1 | TGTGCCAGCAGTACCAGGGATCGGCAGCCCCAGCATTTT | CASSTRDRQPQHF
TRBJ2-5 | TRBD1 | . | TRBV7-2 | TGTGCCAGCAGCTGGGGACAGGGGGCCAGGGAGACCCAGTACTTC | CASSWGQGARETQYF
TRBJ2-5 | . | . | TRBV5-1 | TGCGCCAGCAGCTTGGTTCCAGGGCGAGAGACCCAGTACTTC | CASSLVPGRETQYF
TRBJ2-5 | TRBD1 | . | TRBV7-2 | TGTGCCAGCAGCCAGGTCGGGACAGAGTTCCAAGAGACCCAGTACTTC | CASSQVGTEFQETQYF
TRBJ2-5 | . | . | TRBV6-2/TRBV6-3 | TGTGCCAGCAGTTATTATCGCGGTGGAGAGACCCAGTACTTC | CASSYYRGGETQYF
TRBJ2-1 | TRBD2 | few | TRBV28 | TGTGCCAGCAGTCCTAATAGCGGGAGCTCCTACAATGAGCAGTTCTTC | CASSPNSGSSYNEQFF
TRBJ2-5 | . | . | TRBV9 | TGTGCCAGCAGCCCCGTATCGACAGAGTCTAAAGAGACCCAGTACTTC | CASSPVSTESKETQYF
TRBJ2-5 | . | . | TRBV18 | TGTGCCAGCTCACCGGGTCTGGGCGAGACCCAGTACTTC | CASSPGLGETQYF
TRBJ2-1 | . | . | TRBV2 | TGTGCCAGCGGACTCCTGAGCTCCTACAATGAGCAGTTCTTC | CASGLLSSYNEQFF
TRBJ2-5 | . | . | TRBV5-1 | TGCGCCAGCAGCTTGCTTCTCGACAGCCTCGAGGCCCAGTACTTC | CASSLLLDSLEAQYF
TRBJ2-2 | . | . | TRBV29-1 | TGCAGCGTGGAGGGGAGTATGAACACCGGGGAGCTGTTTTTT | CSVEGSMNTGELFF
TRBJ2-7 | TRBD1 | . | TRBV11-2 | TGTGCCAGCAGCTCGCCCGGGACAGGGGAAAACGAGCAGTACTTC | CASSSPGTGENEQYF
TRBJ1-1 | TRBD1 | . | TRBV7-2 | TGTGCCAGCAGACGGACAGGGTTGGAAGCTTTCTTT | CASRRTGLEAFF
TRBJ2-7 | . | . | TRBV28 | TGTGCCAGCAGACCTCCCGGGACTCCCAAGCAGTACTTC | CASRPPGTPKQYF
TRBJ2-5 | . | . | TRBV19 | TGTGCCAGTAGCGGGTCAAAGACCCAGTACTTC | CASSGSKTQYF
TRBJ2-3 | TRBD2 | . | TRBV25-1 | TGTGCCAGCAGTGAATACGGCGGGAGGGCCGCGGGAACAGATACGCAGTATTTT | CASSEYGGRAAGTDTQYF
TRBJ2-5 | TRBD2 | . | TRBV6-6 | TGTGCCAGCAGTTACCAAACTAGCGCACAAGAGACCCAGTACTTC | CASSYQTSAQETQYF
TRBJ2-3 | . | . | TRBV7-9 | TGTGCCAGCAGCTCTTGGCGGGGCAGCACAGATACGCAGTATTTT | CASSSWRGSTDTQYF
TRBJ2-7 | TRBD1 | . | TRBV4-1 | TGCGCCAGCAGCCAGACGCCCGGGACAGGGGGCGAGCAGTACTTC | CASSQTPGTGGEQYF
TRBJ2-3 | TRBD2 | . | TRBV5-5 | TGTGCCAGCAGACGTCCTAGCGGGTCTAGCACAGATACGCAGTATTTT | CASRRPSGSSTDTQYF
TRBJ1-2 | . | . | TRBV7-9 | TGTGCCAGCAGCTCTGGGTTGGGAGGTTCCTATGGCTACACCTTC | CASSSGLGGSYGYTF
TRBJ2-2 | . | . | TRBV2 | TGTGCCAGCAATTCGCCAGAAGTTAGGGGCGCGAACACCGGGGAGCTGTTTTTT | CASNSPEVRGANTGELFF
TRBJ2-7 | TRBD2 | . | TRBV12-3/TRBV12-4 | TGTGCCAGCATCCTACGGGGGGACTACGAGCAGTACTTC | CASILRGDYEQYF
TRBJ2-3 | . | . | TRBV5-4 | TGTGCCAGCAGCTTTCAGGGGAGCACAGATACGCAGTATTTT | CASSFQGSTDTQYF
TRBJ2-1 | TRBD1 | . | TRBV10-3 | TGTGCCACCGGACAGGGAAGCTCCTACAATGAGCAGTTCTTC | CATGQGSSYNEQFF
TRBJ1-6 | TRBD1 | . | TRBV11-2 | TGTGCCAGCAGGGGGACAGCGGCTTCACCCCTCCACTTT | CASRGTAASPLHF
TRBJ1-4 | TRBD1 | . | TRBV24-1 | TGTGCCACCAGTGAGTTACAGGGGAAACTGTTTTTT | CATSELQGKLFF
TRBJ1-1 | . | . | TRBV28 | TGTGCCAGCAGTATGATCGGGAGACGGGACACTGAAGCTTTCTTT | CASSMIGRRDTEAFF
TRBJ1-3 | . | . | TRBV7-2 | TGTGCCAGCAGCTTACCCGCATCTCCAAGGAGTGGAAACACCATATATTTT | CASSLPASPRSGNTIYF
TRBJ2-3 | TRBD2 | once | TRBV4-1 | TGCGCCAGCAGCCCCCAACTAGCGGCTAGCACAGATACGCAGTATTTT | CASSPQLAASTDTQYF
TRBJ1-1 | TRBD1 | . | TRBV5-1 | TGCGCCAGCAGCCCGGGACAGGGCTCGTCTGAAGCTTTCTTT | CASSPGQGSSEAFF
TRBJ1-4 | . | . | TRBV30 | TGTGCCTGGAGTGGAGACTCTGGCACTAATGAAAAACTGTTTTTT | CAWSGDSGTNEKLFF
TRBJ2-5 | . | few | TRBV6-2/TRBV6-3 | TGTGCCAGCAGTCCAGGCTTAGAGACCCAGTACTTC | CASSPGLETQYF
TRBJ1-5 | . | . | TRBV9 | TGTGCCAGCAGCGAACAGGGTCAGCCCCAGCATTTT | CASSEQGQPQHF
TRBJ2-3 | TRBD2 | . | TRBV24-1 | TGTGCCACCAGTGACACCACTAGCGGTCCGGGCACAGATACGCAGTATTTT | CATSDTTSGPGTDTQYF
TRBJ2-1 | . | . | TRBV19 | TGTGCCAGTAGTCCCCGACCGACTAATGCCCTTTACAATGAGCAGTTCTTC | CASSPRPTNALYNEQFF
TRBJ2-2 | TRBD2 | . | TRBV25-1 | TGTGCCAGCAGTGTCAGACTAGCGGGAGAGGGCGGGGAGCTGTTTTTT | CASSVRLAGEGGELFF
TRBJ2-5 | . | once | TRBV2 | TGTGCCAGCAGGCTACAAGAGACCCAGTACTTC | CASRLQETQYF
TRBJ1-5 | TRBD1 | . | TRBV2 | TGTGCCAGCAGTGCCGGGACAGGGGGTTTCTATCAGCCCCAGCATTTT | CASSAGTGGFYQPQHF
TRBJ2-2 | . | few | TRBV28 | TGTGCCAGCAGTCCCTTTCTTTTTACCGGGGAGCTGTTTTTT | CASSPFLFTGELFF
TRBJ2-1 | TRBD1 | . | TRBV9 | TGTGCCAGCAGCCCCACCATCAGCGGGACAGGGAATCTCAGGCAGTTCTTC | CASSPTISGTGNLRQFF
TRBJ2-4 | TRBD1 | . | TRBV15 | TGTGCCACCAGCAGAGCCCCTCGGGACAGGGCTGACATTCAGTACTTC | CATSRAPRDRADIQYF